The rows below give T cell receptor beta chains drawn from one sample of a study of shared clonotypes between healthy human individuals. TCRdb's copy holds only in-frame clones and misses some; the assay was immunoSEQ multiplex PCR. The sample has fewer than 550,000 clones; approximately 79% are singletons. The specimen sequenced was PBMCs. The receptor source for this set is a woman in her thirties or forties in good health. Some clones in this sample may be carry-over from other donors' samples. CDR3s include the opening cysteine and the closing phenylalanine or tryptophan. D genes are given only for firm matches. Only some rows state a clone size, as once, few, many or a class for expanded clones.

abundance	j_gene	v_gene	d_gene	CDR3nt	CDR3aa
NA	TRBJ2-7	TRBV28	TRBD2	TGTGCCAGCAAAAGCGGGAGCTCCTACGAGCAGTACTTC	CASKSGSSYEQYF
NA	TRBJ2-2	TRBV2	NA	TGTGCCAGCAGTGAAAGAGGCTCCTTTTTCGGGGAGCTGTTTTTT	CASSERGSFFGELFF
NA	TRBJ2-1	TRBV4-2	TRBD2	TGTGCCAGCAGCCAAAGACTAGCGGGAGGGTCCTACAATGAGCAGTTCTTC	CASSQRLAGGSYNEQFF
NA	TRBJ2-7	TRBV11-3	TRBD2	TGTGCCAGCAGCTTACTCGGGAGGGACTACGAGCAGTACTTC	CASSLLGRDYEQYF
many	TRBJ1-1	TRBV4-3	TRBD1	TGCGCCAGCAGCGACGGGACAGGGGGGACTGAAGCTTTCTTT	CASSDGTGGTEAFF
NA	TRBJ2-5	TRBV4-3	TRBD2	TGCGCCAGCAGCCGACTAACCTCGACTAGCGGGGATGAGACCCAGTACTTC	CASSRLTSTSGDETQYF
NA	TRBJ1-4	TRBV7-4	TRBD1	TGTGCCAGCAGAGGTGACAGGGTAAGAGAAAAACTGTTTTTT	CASRGDRVREKLFF
NA	TRBJ2-7	TRBV6-6	TRBD1	TGTGCCAGCAGTTTTGAGGGACAGGGATCCTACGAGCAGTACTTC	CASSFEGQGSYEQYF
few	TRBJ1-5	TRBV19	NA	TGTGCCAGTAGTAGGGAAACTCAGCCCCAGCATTTT	CASSRETQPQHF
NA	TRBJ2-7	TRBV2	NA	TGTGCCAGCAGTGAAAACAGGGATCGCGAGCAGTACTTC	CASSENRDREQYF
NA	TRBJ1-5	TRBV5-1	TRBD1	TGCGCCAGCAGCTTGGGACAGGGTCAGCCCCAGCATTTT	CASSLGQGQPQHF
NA	TRBJ1-5	TRBV6-1	NA	TGTGCCAGCACCGCTACGGTAGGGATCCCTCAGCCCCAGCATTTT	CASTATVGIPQPQHF
NA	TRBJ2-1	TRBV11-2	TRBD2	TGTGCCAGCAGCCAACGAGCGGGAGGGCCATGGAATGAGCAGTTCTTC	CASSQRAGGPWNEQFF
NA	TRBJ2-3	TRBV4-3	TRBD1	TGCGCCAGCAGCCTGGGACAGGGGGCGAAAAATACGCAGTATTTT	CASSLGQGAKNTQYF
NA	TRBJ2-3	TRBV5-4	NA	TGTGCCAGCAGCTTTCGGTCTTCCACAGATACGCAGTATTTT	CASSFRSSTDTQYF
NA	TRBJ2-1	TRBV9	NA	TGTGCCAGCAGCGTAGGGTATCAGGGGACCTACAATGAGCAGTTCTTC	CASSVGYQGTYNEQFF
NA	TRBJ2-7	TRBV11-2	TRBD2	TGTGCCAGCAGCCATTATCCCCTCAGCGGGAGGGCCTACGAGCAGTACTTC	CASSHYPLSGRAYEQYF
NA	TRBJ2-1	TRBV7-7	NA	TGTGCCAGCAGCTTGAACCGGGACAATGAGCAGTTCTTC	CASSLNRDNEQFF
NA	TRBJ2-7	TRBV9	NA	TGTGCCAGCAGCGTAGGGGGCGGAGGGACCTACGAGCAGTACTTC	CASSVGGGGTYEQYF
NA	TRBJ2-1	TRBV10-3	NA	TGTGCCCTCATGGGGGCTAGCAATGAGCAGTTCTTC	CALMGASNEQFF
NA	TRBJ2-7	TRBV20-1	NA	TGCAGTGCCGTTAATTACGAGCAGTACTTC	CSAVNYEQYF
NA	TRBJ1-5	TRBV4-1	NA	TGCGCCAGCAGCCAAGAGACCGGGACAACTCAGCCCCAGCATTTT	CASSQETGTTQPQHF